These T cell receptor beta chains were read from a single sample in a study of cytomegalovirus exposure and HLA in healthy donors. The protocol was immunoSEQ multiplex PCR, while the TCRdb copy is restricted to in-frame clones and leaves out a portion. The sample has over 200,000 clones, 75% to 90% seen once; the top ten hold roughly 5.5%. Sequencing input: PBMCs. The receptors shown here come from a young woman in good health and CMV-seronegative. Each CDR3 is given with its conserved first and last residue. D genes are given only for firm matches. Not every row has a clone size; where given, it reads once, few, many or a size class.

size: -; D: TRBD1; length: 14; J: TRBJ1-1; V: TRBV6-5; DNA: TGTGCCAGCAGTTTTGCAACAGGGGGGGGTGAAGCTTTCTTT; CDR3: CASSFATGGGEAFF
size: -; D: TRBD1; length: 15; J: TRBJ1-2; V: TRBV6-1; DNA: TGTGCCAGCAGTGCCCGGACAGGGGGGGTCTATGGCTACACCTTC; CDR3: CASSARTGGVYGYTF
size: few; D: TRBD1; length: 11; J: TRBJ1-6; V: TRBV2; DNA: TGTGCCAGCAGAGCCGGGACAGGGGACCACTTT; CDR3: CASRAGTGDHF
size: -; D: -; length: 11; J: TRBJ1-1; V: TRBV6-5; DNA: TGTGCCAGCCAGGGGTACACTGAAGCTTTCTTT; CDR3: CASQGYTEAFF
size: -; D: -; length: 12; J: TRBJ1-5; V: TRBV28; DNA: TGTGCCAGCAGTTACAGGACCCAGCCCCAGCATTTT; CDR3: CASSYRTQPQHF
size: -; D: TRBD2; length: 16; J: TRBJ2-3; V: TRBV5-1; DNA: TGCGCCAGCAACGGACTAGCGGGAGGGATGACAGATACGCAGTATTTT; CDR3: CASNGLAGGMTDTQYF
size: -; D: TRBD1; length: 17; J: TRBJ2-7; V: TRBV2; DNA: TGTGCCAGCAGTGAACGGGGATTGACAGGGGGAAGGTACGAGCAGTACTTC; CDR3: CASSERGLTGGRYEQYF
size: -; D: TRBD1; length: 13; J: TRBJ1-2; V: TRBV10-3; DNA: TGTGCCATCAGTGAGTCAACAGGGGAAGGCTACACCTTC; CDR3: CAISESTGEGYTF
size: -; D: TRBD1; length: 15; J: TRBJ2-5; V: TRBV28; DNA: TGTGCCAGCAGTTTACGGGCCAGGGGGTTAAAGACCCAGTACTTC; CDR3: CASSLRARGLKTQYF
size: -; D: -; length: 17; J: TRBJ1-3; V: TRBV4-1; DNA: TGCGCCAGCAGCCTCATGGGCGGCAGCTGGTCTGGAAACACCATATATTTT; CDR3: CASSLMGGSWSGNTIYF
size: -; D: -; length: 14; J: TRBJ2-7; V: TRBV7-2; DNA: TGTGCCAGCAGGGGCTCTCGGGCCCCCTACGAGCAGTACTTC; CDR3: CASRGSRAPYEQYF
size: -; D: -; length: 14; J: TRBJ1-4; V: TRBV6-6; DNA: TGTGCCAGCAGTTACGGGCAGGGTAATGAAAAACTGTTTTTT; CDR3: CASSYGQGNEKLFF
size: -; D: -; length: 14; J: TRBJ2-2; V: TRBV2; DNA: TGTGCCAGCAGAAAGAATGGGGGCGGGAGGGAGCTGTTTTTT; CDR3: CASRKNGGGRELFF
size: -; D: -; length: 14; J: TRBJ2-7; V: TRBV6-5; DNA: TGTGCCAGCAGTTATAAGGCACCTAGGGACGAGCAGTACTTC; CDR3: CASSYKAPRDEQYF